The clone carrying this T cell receptor beta chain has a handful of counts. Its antigen remains unidentified. The data stem from a study of T-cell memory formation after mild COVID-19. In the study overall: For the most part, TCR clusters were specific to one donor. Broader study findings: Mainly CM and EM harbored the contracting CD4+ clones; mainly EMRA harbored the CD8+ ones. The pre-infection memory compartment contained some responding clones, suggesting cross-reactive memory joined. Whereas later expanders leaned CD4+, clones contracting day 15 to 85 showed a balanced CD4/CD8 makeup.

The CDR3 has 15 amino acids. V lost 5 bases, J lost 2 bases, and 6 bases stayed unmatched. Per germline, CDR1 KGHSH and CDR2 LQKENI. TCRdb recomputed calls from the 5' RACE reads with MiXCR, one row per CDR3 protein. The sample consists of around 450,000 distinct CDR3 sequences, 20% to 25% of them appearing once. The sequence was collected from an adult woman who had mild COVID-19 (a few samples of this study predate the infection). Cell type and time point are not known. Sequenced sample: PBMCs or a T cell subset sorted from them (not recorded which). V gene TRBV18 combines with J gene TRBJ2-3, with 8 nucleotides matching TRBD2. The CDR3 DNA is TGTGCCAGCTCAGCACTAGCGGCCCTCACAGATACGCAGTATTTT. Translating it yields CASSALAALTDTQYF. Drawing the rest from reference TRBV18 and TRBJ2-3, the complete variable domain is NAGVMQNPRHLVRRRGQEARLRCSPMKGHSHVYWYRQLPEEGLKFMVYLQKENIIDESGMPKERFSAEFPKEGPSILRIQQVVRGDSAAYFCASSALAALTDTQYFGPGTRLTVL.